Below, 18 T cell receptor beta chains from the same sample are listed, as sequenced in a study of Ad26.COV2.S vaccination and SARS-CoV-2 variants. The method was immunoSEQ multiplex PCR; TCRdb's version includes in-frame clones alone and lacks a portion of them. Of around 450,000 clones listed, roughly nine tenths are singletons. Treatment given: about 20 received Ad26.COV2.S at low or high dose, single or two shots; roughly five received placebo; per-sample allocation not given. All samples were drawn on day 63, counting from the first vaccine or placebo injection. The sample in question was peripheral blood, obtained in a trial of Ad26.COV2.S vaccine versus placebo. The receptor set was obtained from a person aged 18 to 65 who received the Ad26.COV2.S COVID-19 vaccine or a placebo.

The V call is TRBV27, the J call TRBJ2-7; D gene ambiguous. The CDR3 extends over 13 amino acids. Germline CDR1 is MNHEY and CDR2 is SMNVEV (reference sequence). The V and J ends lost 2 bases and 1 base respectively, with 6 bases between them. The DNA for the CDR3 is TGTGCCAGCAGTTTAAAGGATTCCTACGAGCAGTACTTC. Translating gives CASSLKDSYEQYF.

This clone occurred once. The rearrangement uses TRBV30 and TRBJ1-6; D might be TRBD1 (5 bases). Germline-derived CDR1 and CDR2 are GTSNPN and SVGIG (reference sequence). The CDR3 has 17 amino acids. With 1 base removed from V and 7 bases from J, the gap between germline ends came to 20 bases. In DNA, the CDR3 is TGTGCCTGGAGTGGGGGCTGGGACCCTCGATCCAATTCACCCCTCCACTTT. It encodes CAWSGGWDPRSNSPLHF.

The chain employs TRBV13 and TRBJ2-2; 7 bases match TRBD1. V shed 5 bases, J shed 4 bases, and the junction held 7 bases outside the gene matches. The CDR3 totals 15 residues. In germline, CDR1 is PRHDT, CDR2 FYEKMQ (reference sequence). The CDR3 DNA reads TGTGCCAGCAGCCGTAGGGGGCTAGGCACCGGGGAGCTGTTTTTT. Translating it yields CASSRRGLGTGELFF.

The V call is TRBV4-3, the J call TRBJ2-6; D might be TRBD2 (6 bases). This CDR3 comprises 20 residues. Germline assignment: CDR1 LGHNA and CDR2 YSLEER. Trimming took off 0 bases at V and 1 base at J, with 19 bases between the two ends. The CDR3 loop is CASSQDLLEGIISGANVLTF. Written as DNA, the CDR3 is TGCGCCAGCAGCCAAGATCTTTTGGAGGGGATAATTTCTGGGGCCAACGTCCTGACTTTC.

The gene calls are TRBV7-8 and TRBJ2-7; D not resolved. Per the germline V gene, CDR1 is SGHVS and CDR2 is FQNEAQ. The CDR3 is made up of 18 amino acids. V lost 5 bases to trimming and J lost 4 bases, with 27 bases between them. CDR3 in DNA: TGTGCCAGCAGCCAAAGGCCCCCCTCTCGGGCCGCTAAATACGAGCAGTACTTC. Encoded protein: CASSQRPPSRAAKYEQYF.

V usage is TRBV3-1 (or the pseudogene TRBV3-2) and J usage is TRBJ1-1; D not resolved. The CDR3 is 15 amino acids. CDR1 and CDR2 (germline): LGHDT, YNNKEL (reference sequence). The ends were cut back, 0 bases at V and 2 bases at J, with 10 bases in the middle. CDR3 in amino acids: CASSQDHVFNTEAFF. Here the CDR3 DNA reads TGTGCCAGCAGCCAAGACCACGTTTTTAACACTGAAGCTTTCTTT.

This chain uses TRBV12-3 or TRBV12-4 with TRBJ1-1; no clear D. The CDR3 is 12 amino acids. V lost 8 bases and J lost 9, with 16 bases in between. The CDR3 reads CASLGGYNQAFF. The DNA for the CDR3 is TGTGCCAGCCTCGGAGGTTATAATCAAGCTTTCTTT.

The chain couples TRBV20-1 to TRBJ1-4; D remains ambiguous. The CDR3 loop spans 13 amino acids. Trimming removed 3 bases at V and 4 bases at J, with 9 bases between. Per germline, CDR1 DFQATT and CDR2 SNEGSKA (reference sequence). The DNA for the CDR3 is TGCAGTGCTAGTAAGGGAAATAATGAAAAACTGTTTTTT. Translated, it gives CSASKGNNEKLFF.

This clone was found once. The chain employs TRBV7-9 and TRBJ1-1; a weak D match, TRBD1 (5 bases). CDR3 size: 16 residues. Germline CDR1 reads SEHNR; CDR2 reads FQNEAQ (reference sequence). The V gene lost 3 bases and the J gene lost 1 base, with 15 bases spanning the gap. The CDR3 sequence is CASSFYPNTGNTEAFF. The CDR3 region has the DNA TGTGCCAGCAGCTTTTATCCTAATACAGGGAACACTGAAGCTTTCTTT.

This sequence joins TRBV19 and TRBJ1-1; no reliable D call. Germline V lookup: CDR1 LNHDA, CDR2 SQIVND (reference sequence). Trimming took 2 bases from V and 0 from J, leaving 10 bases between them. The CDR3 is made up of 15 amino acids. This chain's CDR3 is CASSIRQQMNTEAFF. The CDR3 nucleotides are TGTGCCAGTAGTATACGCCAGCAAATGAACACTGAAGCTTTCTTT. The whole variable domain, remainder taken from reference TRBV19 and TRBJ1-1, is DGGITQSPKYLFRKEGQNVTLSCEQNLNHDAMYWYRQDPGQGLRLIYYSQIVNDFQKGDIAEGYSVSREKKESFPLTVTSAQKNPTAFYLCASSIRQQMNTEAFFGQGTRLTVV.

The CDR3 sequence: CASHFFAGTGNTIYF. CDR3 DNA sequence: TGTGCCAGCCACTTTTTTGCAGGGACTGGAAACACCATATATTTT. The V call is TRBV6-5, the J call TRBJ1-3, with a tentative D call TRBD1 (5 bases). The CDR3 covers 15 residues. Trimming left V 8 bases short and J 2 bases short, with 16 bases between. CDR1 is MNHEY, CDR2 SVGAGI, per germline.

V gene TRBV5-4 combines with J gene TRBJ2-1, with 7 bases aligning to TRBD2. Germline lookup yields CDR1 SGHNT and CDR2 YYREEE (reference sequence). CDR3 size: 15 residues. V gave up 3 bases and J gave up 9 bases; unmatched junction bases: 12. This CDR3 reads CASSSMSGIGVEQFF. CDR3 coding DNA: TGTGCCAGCAGCTCTATGAGCGGGATAGGGGTTGAGCAGTTCTTC. Looking up the rest from reference TRBV5-4 and TRBJ2-1 gives the full variable domain: ETGVTQSPTHLIKTRGQQVTLRCSSQSGHNTVSWYQQALGQGPQFIFQYYREEENGRGNFPPRFSGLQFPNYSSELNVNALELDDSALYLCASSSMSGIGVEQFFGPGTRLTVL.

This clone was seen only once. J is TRBJ2-1 and V is TRBV29-1; 8 bases are shared with TRBD1. The germline V gene has CDR1 SQVTM and CDR2 ANQGSEA. With 3 bases clipped from V and 7 bases from J, the junction kept 17 bases outside the gene matches. The CDR3 extends over 17 amino acids. CDR3 DNA: TGCAGCGTTGATATTGGGGGCTGGACAGGGAATCTAAATGAGCAGTTCTTC. Translation: CSVDIGGWTGNLNEQFF.

The V and J genes are TRBV11-2 and TRBJ2-1; weak D call: TRBD2 (5 bases). The CDR3 spans 14 residues. Trimming stripped 1 base from V and 10 bases from J, with 14 bases between. Germline V CDR1 and CDR2: SGHAT, FQNNGV. The CDR3 coding sequence is TGTGCCAGCAGCTTAGTGAGAGGGCCGCGGGAGCAGTTCTTC. Its translation is CASSLVRGPREQFF.

The chain combines TRBV5-8 with TRBJ1-6; D is unresolved. The CDR3 contains 14 residues. Deletions cut 0 bases from V and 8 bases from J, with 9 bases between. CDR1 is SGHTS, CDR2 YDEGEE, per germline. In DNA, the CDR3 is TGTGCCAGCAGCTTGGGAATGATCTATTCACCCCTCCACTTT. It encodes CASSLGMIYSPLHF.

The chain couples TRBV19 to TRBJ1-1, with TRBD1 as a possible D gene (5 bases). CDR1 LNHDA and CDR2 SQIVND come from the germline V gene (reference sequence). V lost 8 bases and J 5 bases, leaving 9 bases between the germline ends. This CDR3 is built from 11 residues. The DNA of the CDR3 is TGTGCCAGTGGGGGGAGGACTGAAGCTTTCTTT. It translates to CASGGRTEAFF. The full variable domain, its missing parts supplied by reference TRBV19 and TRBJ1-1, is DGGITQSPKYLFRKEGQNVTLSCEQNLNHDAMYWYRQDPGQGLRLIYYSQIVNDFQKGDIAEGYSVSREKKESFPLTVTSAQKNPTAFYLCASGGRTEAFFGQGTRLTVV.

V and J are TRBV29-1 and TRBJ1-2; 7 bases fit TRBD1. The CDR3 consists of 13 residues. Germline assignment: CDR1 SQVTM and CDR2 ANQGSEA. With 6 bases clipped from V and 4 bases from J, the junction kept 8 bases outside the gene matches. The CDR3 protein is CSVNRDSTYGYTF. The CDR3 DNA reads as TGCAGCGTCAACCGGGACAGCACCTATGGCTACACCTTC.

The CDR3 region is CASSQAAVGSGTDTQYF. As DNA, the CDR3 is TGTGCCAGCAGCCAAGCGGCGGTCGGTAGCGGCACAGATACGCAGTATTTT. V is TRBV4-2 and J is TRBJ2-3, with D maybe TRBD2 (5 bases). The CDR3 is 17 amino acids. Trimming pared 1 base from V and 1 base from J, leaving 15 bases between. In germline, CDR1 is LGHNA, CDR2 YNFKEQ.